One and the same sample provided the 5 T cell receptor beta chains below, sequenced in a study of shared clonotypes between healthy human individuals. Some clones are missing from TCRdb's copy, which holds only in-frame ones; the method was immunoSEQ multiplex PCR. The sample contains over 1.4 million clones, roughly 96% of which appear only once. Sequenced material: naive CD4+ T cells sorted from blood. Subset reported: CD45RA+ positively selected. The source of these receptors is a man aged 30 to 39 in good health.

The V call is TRBV5-4, the J call TRBJ2-1; weak D call: TRBD1 (6 bases). The germline V gene encodes CDR1 SGHNT and CDR2 YYREEE (reference sequence). The CDR3 consists of 12 residues. V shed 3 bases and J shed 11 bases, with 12 bases lying between them. CDR3 nucleotide sequence: TGTGCCAGCAGCTATGGGGGCGGGCAGCAGTTCTTC. Encoded protein: CASSYGGGQQFF.

Of note for this clone: Other DNA sequences from this sample encode an identical CDR3 as well. This sequence joins TRBV19 and TRBJ2-7; D is possibly TRBD2 (5 bases). The CDR3 spans 13 residues. Germline CDR1 reads LNHDA; CDR2 reads SQIVND (reference sequence). V gave up 3 bases and J gave up 4 bases, with 10 bases separating them. DNA for the CDR3: TGTGCCAGTAGTATTCGGGAAGGATACGAGCAGTACTTC. Translation gives CASSIREGYEQYF.

This chain links TRBV19 with TRBJ2-1; 10 nucleotides match TRBD1. This CDR3 contains 13 residues. Trimming cost V 4 bases and J 12 bases; bases outside gene matches: 6. The germline gives CDR1 LNHDA, CDR2 SQIVND (reference sequence). CDR3 in amino acids: CASSTGTGDGQFF. The DNA of the CDR3 is TGTGCCAGTAGTACCGGGACAGGGGATGGGCAGTTCTTC.

The rearrangement joins TRBV2 to TRBJ2-3; 7 bases line up with TRBD1. The junction had 5 bases not matched to a gene; V was cut back by 6 bases and J by 5 bases. The CDR3 is 13 residues long. From germline, CDR1 is SNHLY and CDR2 FYNNEI. The CDR3 protein is CASRVDRQDTQYF. The CDR3 region has the DNA TGTGCCAGCAGGGTGGACAGGCAAGATACGCAGTATTTT.

The count of this clone is one. V usage is TRBV29-1 and J usage is TRBJ1-4; D is unresolved. CDR1 SQVTM and CDR2 ANQGSEA come from the germline V gene. This CDR3 region has 13 residues. V lost 8 bases and J lost 3, with 13 bases in between. CDR3 DNA sequence: TGCAGCATTCAGCTGGCGGCTAATGAAAAACTGTTTTTT. Its protein is CSIQLAANEKLFF.